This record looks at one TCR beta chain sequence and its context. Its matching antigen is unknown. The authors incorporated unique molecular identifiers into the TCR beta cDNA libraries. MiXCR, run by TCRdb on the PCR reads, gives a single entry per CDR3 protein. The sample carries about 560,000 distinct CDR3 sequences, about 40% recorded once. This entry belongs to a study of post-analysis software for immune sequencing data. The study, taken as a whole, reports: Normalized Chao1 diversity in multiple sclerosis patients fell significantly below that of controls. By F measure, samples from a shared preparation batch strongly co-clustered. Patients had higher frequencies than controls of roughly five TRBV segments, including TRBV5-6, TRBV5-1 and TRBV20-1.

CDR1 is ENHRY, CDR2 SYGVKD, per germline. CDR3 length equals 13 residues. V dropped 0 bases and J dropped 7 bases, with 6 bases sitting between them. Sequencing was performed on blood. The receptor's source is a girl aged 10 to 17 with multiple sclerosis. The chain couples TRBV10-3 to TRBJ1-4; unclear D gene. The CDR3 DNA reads TGTGCCATCAGTGAGTCGATCGTTGAAAAACTGTTTTTT. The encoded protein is CAISESIVEKLFF.